This T cell receptor beta chain comes out of a study of early T cells in non-severe SARS-CoV-2 infection. Study-level information: It was bulk RNA from unsorted whole blood that was sequenced, and the chains were unpaired.

Each cDNA molecule carried a unique molecular identifier. TCRdb called the 5' RACE reads again in MiXCR, with one record for every CDR3 protein. Of about 77,000 distinct CDR3 sequences listed, 10% to 15% are singletons. This clonotype was recorded at least ten times. Sequencing was performed on whole blood, taken at baseline. This clonotype was sampled from an adult who was a healthcare worker with PCR-confirmed SARS-CoV-2 infection or an uninfected control (not recorded which). The donor label of this sample is uncertain.

The CDR3 protein is CSAGQSGNTIYF. CDR3 coding DNA: TGCAGCGCAGGACAGAGTGGAAACACCATATATTTT. The rearrangement links TRBV29-1 to TRBJ1-3; TRBD1 might be the D (6 bases). The CDR3 is 12 residues long. Germline CDR1 is SQVTM and CDR2 is ANQGSEA. Deletions cut 7 bases from V and 3 bases from J, with 10 bases between.